The clone carrying this T cell receptor (beta chain) was observed many times. The entry originates in a study of T cells in Graves' hyperthyroidism and ophthalmopathy. There were TCR beta CDR3 regions amplified from RNA transcripts. Initially, a first-round RT-PCR of the TCR CDR3 employed the HTBI primer set. TCRdb recomputed calls from the multiplex PCR reads with MiXCR, one row per CDR3 protein. The repertoire includes some 580,000 distinct CDR3 sequences, around 15% of them detected once, and less than 3.5% sits in the top ten. The clonotype was recovered from a middle-aged woman with Graves' ophthalmopathy. Sequencing input: blood.

DNA of the CDR3: TGTGCCATCAGTGAGGACAGGGGACTAGCGGGCTCCTACAATGAGCAGTTCTTC. Its protein product is CAISEDRGLAGSYNEQFF. The V gene is TRBV10-3, the J gene TRBJ2-1; 12 bases line up with TRBD2. This CDR3 has 18 amino acids. V dropped 2 bases and J dropped 0; count of bases not matched to a gene: 5. CDR1 and CDR2 from the germline V gene are ENHRY and SYGVKD.